This T cell receptor (beta chain) was retrieved from a study of blood T cell repertoires in COVID-19. Across the whole study: From the United States, Italy and Spain came samples of acute and convalescent COVID-19. PBMCs, B-cell-depleted T cells, or T cells provided the cDNA or gDNA that made up the material.

V shed 5 bases, J shed 6 bases, and the junction held 3 bases outside the gene matches. The CDR3 is 12 amino acids. Per the original methods: How many nucleated cells were present was estimated from reference gene primer amplification. Only in-frame clones appear in the TCRdb table, and some are missing; sequencing was by immunoSEQ multiplex PCR. V and J calls and clone size follow that table, whereas D and trimming were derived from the DNA. The sample carries 150,000 to 160,000 clones, roughly nine tenths recorded once. The sample comprised peripheral blood. This chain links TRBV12-3 or TRBV12-4 with TRBJ1-2; 7 bases line up with TRBD1. The sequence derives from a middle-aged woman with acute or convalescent COVID-19. This CDR3 is CASSTGDHGYTF. Written as DNA, the CDR3 is TGTGCCAGCAGTACAGGGGACCATGGCTACACCTTC.